Presented here are 27 T cell receptor beta chains from one specimen sequenced in a study of T cell changes during pregnancy in multiple sclerosis. Assay: immunoSEQ multiplex PCR; the TCRdb copy retains only in-frame clones and omits some. The data contain approximately 82,000 clones, 90% to 95% of them singletons. Sequenced material: CD4+ T cells from peripheral blood mononuclear cells, taken in the second trimester of pregnancy. The source is a female donor with multiple sclerosis, enrolled in a pregnancy study.

The rearrangement uses TRBV2 and TRBJ2-7, with 9 bases matching TRBD2. V lost 4 bases and J lost 6; bases outside the gene matches: 13. This CDR3 spans 16 amino acids. Germline V gene lookup returns CDR1 SNHLY and CDR2 FYNNEI. The CDR3 here is CASSVGLAGASSEQYF. The CDR3 bases are TGTGCCAGCAGTGTGGGTTTAGCGGGAGCCTCAAGCGAGCAGTACTTC.

This chain links TRBV28 with TRBJ2-7, with D possibly being TRBD2 (6 bases). The germline V and J ends were trimmed by 6 bases and 2 bases, with 14 bases remaining between them. The CDR3 is made up of 14 amino acids. Germline values: CDR1 MDHEN, CDR2 SYDVKM. In DNA form, the CDR3 reads TGTGCCAGCAGCGCCGGGGGACGAGCCTACGAGCAGTACTTC. This gives the protein CASSAGGRAYEQYF.

In its sample, this clone was seen once. This rearrangement joins TRBV19 to TRBJ1-5; D is possibly TRBD1 (6 bases). The V end was cut by 1 base, the J end by 4 bases, with 11 bases between. The CDR3 runs 15 residues. Germline loops: CDR1 LNHDA, CDR2 SQIVND (reference sequence). The CDR3 DNA is TGTGCCAGTAGTATAGGAGGGGGAGGGAATCAGCCCCAGCATTTT. Encoded protein: CASSIGGGGNQPQHF.

The V call is TRBV5-4, the J call TRBJ2-7, with 7 bases lining up with TRBD1. The V and J ends lost 4 bases and 2 bases, in that order; junction bases with no gene match: 6. CDR3 length: 14 amino acids. Germline V gives CDR1 SGHNT, CDR2 YYREEE (reference sequence). CDR3 DNA sequence: TGTGCCAGCAGCCAGACAGGGACACCCTACGAGCAGTACTTC. This encodes CASSQTGTPYEQYF. The entire variable domain, with the rest obtained from reference TRBV5-4 and TRBJ2-7, is as follows: ETGVTQSPTHLIKTRGQQVTLRCSSQSGHNTVSWYQQALGQGPQFIFQYYREEENGRGNFPPRFSGLQFPNYSSELNVNALELDDSALYLCASSQTGTPYEQYFGPGTRLTVT.

This rearrangement joins TRBV21-1 to TRBJ1-2; the tabulated D call, TRBD1, remains unverified against the DNA. TRBV21-1 is termed a pseudogene. This CDR3 spans 15 amino acids. The CDR3 DNA reads TGTGCCAGCAGCAAAGGTCACCCCAGTTTCTATGGCTACACCTTC. It codes for CASSKGHPSFYGYTF.

The V call is TRBV27, the J call TRBJ2-7; D call uncertain. Trimming took 7 bases from V and 0 from J, leaving 10 bases between them. This CDR3 region has 13 residues. CDR1 and CDR2 (germline): MNHEY, SMNVEV (reference sequence). CDR3 sequence: CASKRQSSYEQYF. CDR3 DNA sequence: TGTGCCAGCAAGAGGCAGAGCTCCTACGAGCAGTACTTC.

The CDR3 DNA reads TGTGCCAGCTCATCGGGACAGACGAGCTCTGGAAACACCATATATTTT. It translates to CASSSGQTSSGNTIYF. The chain uses TRBV18 and TRBJ1-3; 7 bases align to TRBD1. CDR3 length equals 16 residues. Trimming took 5 bases from V and 0 from J; bases not matched to a gene: 7. Germline V CDR1 and CDR2: KGHSH, LQKENI. The complete variable domain, with remaining parts taken from reference TRBV18 and TRBJ1-3, reads NAGVMQNPRHLVRRRGQEARLRCSPMKGHSHVYWYRQLPEEGLKFMVYLQKENIIDESGMPKERFSAEFPKEGPSILRIQQVVRGDSAAYFCASSSGQTSSGNTIYFGEGSWLTVV.

V usage is TRBV7-2 and J usage is TRBJ2-2, with D perhaps TRBD1 (5 bases). V lost 3 bases to trimming and J lost 0 bases, with 11 bases between them. Germline V gene lookup returns CDR1 SGHTA and CDR2 FQGNSA. The CDR3 is 16 residues long. For the CDR3, the DNA is TGTGCCAGCAGCTTGGGGCACCCCTCGAACACCGGGGAGCTGTTTTTT. Amino acids: CASSLGHPSNTGELFF.

The genes are TRBV6-1 and TRBJ1-2; no definite D call. CDR1 is MNHNS, CDR2 SASEGT, per germline. The CDR3 totals 15 residues. The V and J ends lost 2 bases and 1 base respectively, with 11 bases between them. In DNA, the CDR3 is TGTGCCAGCAGTGAAAATCCGGGGTTTAACTATGGCTACACCTTC. This gives the protein CASSENPGFNYGYTF.

This chain joins TRBV6-1 and TRBJ1-5, with 9 bases lining up with TRBD1. Germline CDR1 MNHNS, CDR2 SASEGT. This CDR3 is built from 14 residues. V was pared by 3 bases and J by 16 bases, with 13 bases of the junction left unmatched. The CDR3 protein is CASSEGGQGRGIHF. The CDR3 bases are TGTGCCAGCAGTGAGGGGGGACAGGGTAGAGGTATTCATTTT.

The V and J genes are TRBV9 and TRBJ1-3; D gene ambiguous. The V end was cut by 4 bases, the J end by 0 bases, with 17 bases between. The germline V gene encodes CDR1 SGDLS and CDR2 YYNGEE. The CDR3 loop spans 17 amino acids. Here the CDR3 reads CASSQLQPGSSGNTIYF. The CDR3 region has the DNA TGTGCCAGCAGCCAACTCCAGCCGGGGAGCTCTGGAAACACCATATATTTT.

This clone showed up just once. The rearrangement joins TRBV27 to TRBJ2-7, with unresolved D. This CDR3 comprises 12 residues. Per the germline V gene, CDR1 is MNHEY and CDR2 is SMNVEV (reference sequence). Trimming cost V 6 bases and J 1 base, with 7 bases left between them. CDR3 sequence: CASRTDSYEQYF. CDR3 in DNA: TGTGCCAGCAGGACTGATTCCTACGAGCAGTACTTC.

The chain combines TRBV10-3 with TRBJ1-6, with TRBD1 as a possible D gene (5 bases). V dropped 4 bases and J dropped 8 bases, with 15 bases sitting between them. The CDR3 has 15 residues. Germline CDR1 reads ENHRY; CDR2 reads SYGVKD. The CDR3 DNA follows: TGTGCCATCAGTGGACACGGACGGGGGTATTCACCCCTCCACTTT. Protein sequence: CAISGHGRGYSPLHF.

The V and J genes are TRBV28 and TRBJ1-2; 7 positions agree with TRBD1. There are 12 residues in the CDR3. Trimming removed 8 bases from V and 5 bases from J; junction bases left unmatched: 5. Germline loops: CDR1 MDHEN, CDR2 SYDVKM. In DNA form, the CDR3 reads TGTGCCAGCGTGGGACAGCGATATGGCTACACCTTC. This codes for CASVGQRYGYTF.

V gene TRBV7-9 combines with J gene TRBJ1-2; perhaps TRBD1 as D (5 bases). V was shortened by 2 bases and J by 4 bases, with 11 bases between the two germline ends. The CDR3 loop spans 14 amino acids. Germline V lookup: CDR1 SEHNR, CDR2 FQNEAQ (reference sequence). As DNA, the CDR3 is TGTGCCAGCAGCTTATCGGGGGGGGGCTATGGCTACACCTTC. Amino acid sequence: CASSLSGGGYGYTF.

The rearrangement links TRBV2 to TRBJ2-2; the D gene is possibly TRBD1 (6 bases). The germline V gene has CDR1 SNHLY and CDR2 FYNNEI. This CDR3 has 14 residues. Trimming left V 8 bases short and J 4 bases short, with 14 bases between. CDR3 coding DNA: TGTGCCAGCTCTCGGACAGTCGGCACCGGGGAGCTGTTTTTT. Residues: CASSRTVGTGELFF.

This clone is a singleton in its sample. The chain employs TRBV14 and TRBJ2-5, with TRBD2 matching 8 bases. Losses at the gene ends were 3 bases for V and 4 bases for J; bases not matched to a gene: 4. This CDR3 has 14 residues. Germline CDR1 and CDR2: SGHDN and FVKESK. Here the CDR3 reads CASSQIAGSETQYF. The CDR3, as DNA: TGTGCCAGCAGCCAGATAGCGGGGTCAGAGACCCAGTACTTC. Based on the CDR3 plus reference TRBV14 and TRBJ2-5, the full variable domain is EAGVTQFPSHSVIEKGQTVTLRCDPISGHDNLYWYRRVMGKEIKFLLHFVKESKQDESGMPNNRFLAERTGGTYSTLKVQPAELEDSGVYFCASSQIAGSETQYFGPGTRLLVL.

The chain recombines TRBV30 with TRBJ2-7; 12 bases match TRBD2. This CDR3 spans 15 amino acids. In germline, CDR1 is GTSNPN, CDR2 SVGIG (reference sequence). Unmatched junction bases numbered 1, after V lost 0 bases and J lost 1 base. Here the CDR3 reads CAWSVGLAGSYEQYF. CDR3 nucleotide sequence: TGTGCCTGGAGTGTAGGACTAGCGGGATCCTACGAGCAGTACTTC.

The chain is built from TRBV19 and TRBJ2-7, with 7 bases identical to TRBD1. V lost 5 bases to trimming and J lost 3 bases; unmatched junction nucleotides: 13. Germline V gene sequence: CDR1 LNHDA, CDR2 SQIVND (reference sequence). The CDR3 is 16 residues long. The CDR3 protein is CASSPGYRGNVYEQYF. CDR3 bases: TGTGCCAGTAGTCCAGGGTACAGGGGTAACGTCTACGAGCAGTACTTC. Full variable domain (remainder filled in from reference TRBV19 and TRBJ2-7): DGGITQSPKYLFRKEGQNVTLSCEQNLNHDAMYWYRQDPGQGLRLIYYSQIVNDFQKGDIAEGYSVSREKKESFPLTVTSAQKNPTAFYLCASSPGYRGNVYEQYFGPGTRLTVT.

This chain uses TRBV19 with TRBJ2-6; D possibly corresponds to TRBD1 (6 bases). V was clipped by 2 bases and J by 4 bases, with 15 bases between them. CDR1 and CDR2 from the germline V gene are LNHDA and SQIVND (reference sequence). The CDR3 runs to 17 residues. In DNA, the CDR3 is TGTGCCAGTAGTATAACCAAAACAGGGACAGGGGCCAACGTCCTGACTTTC. It translates to CASSITKTGTGANVLTF.

This sequence joins TRBV7-9 and TRBJ2-2, with 8 bases fitting TRBD1. Trimming cost V 0 bases and J 7 bases; bases outside gene matches: 7. This CDR3 comprises 16 residues. Germline loops: CDR1 SEHNR, CDR2 FQNEAQ (reference sequence). The DNA of the CDR3 is TGTGCCAGCAGCTTAGCTGGGACAGGTTCTGGCGGGGAGCTGTTTTTT. Translated: CASSLAGTGSGGELFF.

The rearrangement joins TRBV18 to TRBJ2-7; 11 bases are a match to TRBD1. With V trimmed by 3 bases and J by 3 bases, 1 base remained unmatched. This CDR3 region has 14 residues. Germline V gene lookup returns CDR1 KGHSH and CDR2 LQKENI. DNA for the CDR3: TGTGCCAGCTCACCGGGGACAGGGGGCTACGAGCAGTACTTC. Translated, it gives CASSPGTGGYEQYF.

The chain joins TRBV9 to TRBJ1-2; 11 nucleotides line up with TRBD1. The CDR3 consists of 16 residues. V shed 2 bases, J shed 5 bases, and the junction held 8 bases outside the gene matches. Germline values: CDR1 SGDLS, CDR2 YYNGEE. CDR3 in amino acids: CASSVEPGQGAYGYTF. DNA for the CDR3: TGTGCCAGCAGCGTTGAACCCGGACAGGGGGCATATGGCTACACCTTC.

The chain joins TRBV27 to TRBJ2-3; D remains unclear. CDR3 length: 14 amino acids. Trimming stripped 5 bases from V and 2 bases from J, with 11 bases between. Germline V lookup: CDR1 MNHEY, CDR2 SMNVEV (reference sequence). The DNA of the CDR3 is TGTGCCAGCAGTCCCTCCTACTTCACAGATACGCAGTATTTT. Protein product: CASSPSYFTDTQYF.

The genes are TRBV25-1 and TRBJ2-7; D possibly corresponds to TRBD1 (5 bases). Germline V gives CDR1 MGHDK, CDR2 SYGVNS. V dropped 3 bases and J dropped 3 bases, with 12 bases sitting between them. CDR3 length: 14 amino acids. CDR3 bases: TGTGCCAGCAGTGAGGAAGGGGCCCTCTACGAGCAGTACTTC. Translated, it gives CASSEEGALYEQYF.

The J gene is TRBJ1-4, the V gene TRBV25-1; 10 bases are a match to TRBD1. Germline V gives CDR1 MGHDK, CDR2 SYGVNS. V lost 6 bases and J lost 8; bases outside the gene matches: 9. This CDR3 is 15 amino acids long. CDR3 region: CASREDRGPGEKLFF. The CDR3 bases are TGTGCCAGCAGGGAAGACAGGGGGCCTGGAGAAAAACTGTTTTTT.

The chain employs TRBV6-1 and TRBJ1-6; 10 bases fit TRBD1. The CDR3 consists of 16 residues. Trimming took 2 bases from V and 4 from J; bases not matched to a gene: 2. The germline V gene has CDR1 MNHNS and CDR2 SASEGT. This CDR3 reads CASSELGQGYNSPLHF. CDR3 coding DNA: TGTGCCAGCAGTGAATTGGGACAGGGGTATAATTCACCCCTCCACTTT.